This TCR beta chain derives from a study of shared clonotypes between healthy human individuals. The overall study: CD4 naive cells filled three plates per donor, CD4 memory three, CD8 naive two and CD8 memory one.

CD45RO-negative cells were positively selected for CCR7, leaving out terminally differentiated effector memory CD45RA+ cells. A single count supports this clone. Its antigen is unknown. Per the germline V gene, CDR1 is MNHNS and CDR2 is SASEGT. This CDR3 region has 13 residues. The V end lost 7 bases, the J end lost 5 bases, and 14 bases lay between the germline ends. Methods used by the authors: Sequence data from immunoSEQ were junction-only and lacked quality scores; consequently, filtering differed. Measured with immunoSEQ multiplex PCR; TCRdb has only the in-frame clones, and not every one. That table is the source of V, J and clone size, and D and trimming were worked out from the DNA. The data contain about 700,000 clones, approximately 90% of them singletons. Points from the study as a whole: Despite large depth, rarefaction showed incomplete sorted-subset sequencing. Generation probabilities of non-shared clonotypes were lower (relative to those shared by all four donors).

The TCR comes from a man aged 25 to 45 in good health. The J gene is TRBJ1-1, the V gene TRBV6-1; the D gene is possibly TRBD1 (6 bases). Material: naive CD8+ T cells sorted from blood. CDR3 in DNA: TGTGCCAGCATCCAACCCGGGACAACTGAAGCTTTCTTT. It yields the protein CASIQPGTTEAFF.